This TCR beta chain appears in the sequencing data of a study of T-cell reconstitution after alpha-beta-depleted transplantation in children. Notes on the study in general: Newly produced T cells mostly provided counts and TCRbeta diversity after one year, as hyperexpanded clones declined. Several hundred expanded graft clones reportedly gave rise to the alpha-beta T cells present about two months after transplant. Recipient T cells and thymic progenitors that survived gave rise to the high TCRbeta diversity observed at day 60 in some patients.

Preparing the TCRbeta library involved the use of unique molecular identifiers. TCRdb redid the calling of the PCR reads with MiXCR, one entry per CDR3 protein. The sample records roughly 490,000 distinct CDR3 sequences, about an eighth being singletons. This clonotype came up many times. Its antigen is unknown. This clonotype originated in a female patient aged 2-9 years who had a stem cell transplant for aplastic anemia, so the T cells may come from the graft donor. The sample consisted of PBMCs, mostly from graft donor cells, taken 180 days after TCRalphabeta/CD19-depleted stem cell transplant.

This chain's CDR3 is CAISAGYSNQPQHF. In nucleotides, the CDR3 is TGTGCCATCAGTGCCGGCTATAGCAATCAGCCCCAGCATTTT. The V gene is TRBV10-3, the J gene TRBJ1-5, with D uncertain. Trimming removed 4 bases at V and 0 bases at J, with 7 bases between. CDR3 length: 14 residues. The germline CDR1 and CDR2 sequences are ENHRY and SYGVKD.